A selection of T cell receptor beta chains follows, all from one sample in a study of blood T cell repertoires in COVID-19. The data were produced by immunoSEQ multiplex PCR, yet TCRdb's version contains in-frame clones alone and is incomplete. The sample records around 260,000 clones, over 80% being singletons. The sequenced sample consisted of peripheral blood. The origin of the receptors is a man in his 60s who had recovered from COVID-19. Both conserved end residues are trimmed from each CDR3. Each record gives: V gene, CDR3 protein.

TRBV11-1	ASTPRKDRGRYEQY
TRBV27	ASRNTGGIYGYT
TRBV7-8	ASSLETGSVNVDEQY
TRBV6-5	ASSPLAGGSYEQY
TRBV3-1/TRBV3-2	ASSQEPTASEGWLGQETQY
TRBV5-1	ASSPRTSGRGGETQY
TRBV9	ASSAGLAGVIVGELF
TRBV24-1	ATSDAGLSSYNEQF
TRBV6-5	ASNSPPPVYEQY
TRBV12-3/TRBV12-4	ASSDRYEQY
TRBV11-2	ASSTQRGTEAF
TRBV24-1	ATSQGSFSNDEQF
TRBV5-1	ASSLVATVSTDTQY
TRBV5-5	ASSLTRETQY
TRBV5-1	ASSSASGFGNTIY
TRBV2	ASSALAGVSGELF
TRBV5-1	ASSFTAGQGNNEQF
TRBV18	ASSPLPPSSYNEQF
TRBV29-1	SVEWDITRYT
TRBV29-1	SVRAGETQY
TRBV7-9	ASSLVGQGAMKF
TRBV19	ASSIGVVYEQY
TRBV5-1	ASSFGSGFGETQY
TRBV5-6	ASSLTGTEGETQY
TRBV27	ASSFSVLSGGPGTGELF
TRBV5-4	ASSLRDRASEAF
TRBV4-2	ASSQEIGGQGPKAEAF
TRBV5-4	ASSVDPAAEAF
TRBV19	ASSIGGQYNIQY